Included here is one TCR beta chain sequence, with context. No antigen is known for it. The donors were healthy bone marrow donors. The data derive from a study of cytomegalovirus exposure and HLA in healthy donors. Study-level findings and limits: Most subjects had HLA-A and HLA-B alleles reportedly predicted accurately by TCR beta sequences. Previous analysis showed most TCR beta V segments were productive about 90% or about 30% of the time. For TCR beta chains, V- and J-gene trimming was later linked to a missense DCLRE1C variant.

PCR was performed using 60 Vbeta and 13 Jbeta primers. Some clones are missing from TCRdb's copy, which holds only in-frame ones; the method was immunoSEQ multiplex PCR. Here the sample spans 160,000 or so clones, about four fifths being singletons. J lost 5 bases, V lost 5 bases, and 11 bases had no gene match. This CDR3 contains 15 residues. Germline V gene sequence: CDR1 SGHRS, CDR2 YFSETQ. The receptor was derived from a woman under 30 in good health and CMV-seropositive. This rearrangement joins TRBV5-1 to TRBJ2-3; 7 nucleotides agree with TRBD2. Sequenced sample: PBMCs. CDR3 amino acids: CASRAALAALDTQYF. CDR3 nucleotide sequence: TGCGCCAGCAGGGCTGCCCTAGCGGCCTTAGATACGCAGTATTTT.